This T cell receptor (beta chain) was obtained from a study of patients and donors after allogeneic stem cell transplantation. TCRdb processed the RT-PCR reads anew with MiXCR; each CDR3 protein has one entry. The data contain 920,000 or so distinct CDR3 sequences, roughly 18% of them singletons. This CDR3 contains 12 residues. Deletions cut 2 bases from V and 9 bases from J, with 10 bases between. The germline V gene encodes CDR1 MNHNS and CDR2 SASEGT. The sequenced material came from blood, either unsorted or a sorted T cell fraction (not recorded which). This TCR was recovered from a human donor who was either an allogeneic HSCT recipient or a stem cell or donor lymphocyte infusion donor (not recorded which). It is not recorded whose cells these are; they may come from a transplant donor. The chain combines TRBV6-1 with TRBJ1-1, with D possibly TRBD1 on 5 matching bases. CDR3 residues: CASSEPRAQAFF. In DNA form, the CDR3 reads TGTGCCAGCAGTGAACCCAGGGCTCAAGCTTTCTTT.